The T cell receptor beta chain under discussion was sequenced for a study of T cells in localized non-small cell lung cancer. The V and J ends lost 4 bases and 5 bases respectively, with 16 bases between them. Germline values: CDR1 SGDLS, CDR2 YYNGEE. This CDR3 is 14 amino acids long. TCRdb's copy holds only in-frame clones and misses some; the assay was immunoSEQ multiplex PCR. Of over 65,000 clones listed, about four fifths are singletons. The chain carries TRBV9 and TRBJ2-7; possibly TRBD2 for D (5 bases). This clonotype was sampled from an older female donor with stage I lung adenocarcinoma. This material consisted of peripheral blood, taken before any cancer treatment. CDR3 sequence: CASSPEGTPDEQYF. Written as DNA, the CDR3 is TGTGCCAGCAGCCCCGAGGGTACCCCCGACGAGCAGTACTTC.